Listed here are 11 T cell receptor beta chains from one sample, sequenced in a study of regulatory T cells (dated by TCRdb to the late 2010s). The paper's findings and limits, for the study overall: Enrichment for hydrophobic residues at CDR3 positions 6 and 7 was found in conventional CD4+ T cells from CD3G-deficient patients, suggesting more self-reactive specificities.

Library preparation was by the immunoSEQ multiplex PCR assay. The multiplex PCR used 52 forward TRBV primers and 13 reverse TRBJ primers, with assay-based and computational corrections for amplification bias. Held by TCRdb, this immuneACCESS table contains in-frame sequences only and omits some clones. Under half of the omission traces to an unresolved V gene where checked; the cause of the rest is unknown. The sample table lists 25,000 to 40,000 clones, roughly 93% of them with a count of one. Jointly, the top ten make up about 1% of the sample. No cognate antigen is known for these TCRs. The sequenced material came from conventional CD4+ T cells sorted from blood. Source of these receptors: a child aged 2-9 years with CD3G deficiency.

This chain links TRBV28 with TRBJ2-7; D uncertain. V gave up 5 bases and J gave up 3 bases, with 5 bases separating them. Germline loops: CDR1 MDHEN, CDR2 SYDVKM. The CDR3 contains 11 residues. CDR3 loop: CASSKNYEQYF. DNA of the CDR3: TGTGCCAGCAGTAAAAACTACGAGCAGTACTTC. Supplemented by reference TRBV28 and TRBJ2-7, the full variable domain reads DVKVTQSSRYLVKRTGEKVFLECVQDMDHENMFWYRQDPGLGLRLIYFSYDVKMKEKGDIPEGYSVSREKKERFSLILESASTNQTSMYLCASSKNYEQYFGPGTRLTVT.

V gene TRBV10-2 combines with J gene TRBJ2-7; the match to TRBD2 covers 8 bases. The CDR3 is 15 amino acids. CDR1 is WSHSY, CDR2 SAAADI, per germline. V was pared by 6 bases and J by 6 bases, with 13 bases of the junction left unmatched. The CDR3 DNA reads TGCGCCAGCAGAGCCTCGCAAGTAGCGGGGAGCGAGCAGTACTTC. It is translated as CASRASQVAGSEQYF.

The DNA for the CDR3 is TGTGCCAGTAGTCATGGAACAACTAATGAAAAACTGTTTTTT. Translated: CASSHGTTNEKLFF. This chain joins TRBV19 and TRBJ1-4; D is unclear. Germline assignment: CDR1 LNHDA and CDR2 SQIVND (reference sequence). The V end was cut by 5 bases, the J end by 0 bases, with 7 bases between. The CDR3 has 14 amino acids. Looking up the rest from reference TRBV19 and TRBJ1-4 gives the full variable domain: DGGITQSPKYLFRKEGQNVTLSCEQNLNHDAMYWYRQDPGQGLRLIYYSQIVNDFQKGDIAEGYSVSREKKESFPLTVTSAQKNPTAFYLCASSHGTTNEKLFFGSGTQLSVL.

This clone was recorded a few times. The CDR3 loop reads CAIGQRDEQFF. The CDR3 coding sequence is TGTGCCATCGGCCAGAGGGATGAGCAGTTCTTC. The rearrangement links TRBV10-3 to TRBJ2-1, with D maybe TRBD2 (5 bases). This CDR3 is built from 11 residues. Trimming pared 8 bases from V and 8 bases from J, leaving 10 bases between. CDR1 and CDR2 from the germline V gene are ENHRY and SYGVKD.

In its sample, this clone was seen once. This chain links TRBV5-1 with TRBJ1-2, with D uncertain. The CDR3 has 15 amino acids. V dropped 5 bases and J dropped 5 bases, with 19 bases sitting between them. In germline, CDR1 is SGHRS, CDR2 YFSETQ. The CDR3 loop reads CASRTGSFQAYGYTF. As DNA, the CDR3 is TGCGCCAGCAGAACGGGGTCCTTCCAGGCTTATGGCTACACCTTC.

This chain links TRBV28 with TRBJ2-2; no clear D. The germline V gene encodes CDR1 MDHEN and CDR2 SYDVKM. The V end was cut by 6 bases, the J end by 0 bases, with 11 bases between. The CDR3 has 15 amino acids. The CDR3 coding sequence is TGTGCCAGCAGCCGACCCGCCGCGAACACCGGGGAGCTGTTTTTT. Residues: CASSRPAANTGELFF.

This clone was observed a few times. The chain combines TRBV11-2 with TRBJ2-7; D ambiguous. Trimming removed 5 bases at V and 4 bases at J, with 9 bases between. The CDR3 is made up of 12 amino acids. Germline V gene data show CDR1 as SGHAT and CDR2 as FQNNGV. CDR3: CASSKSEYEQYF. The CDR3 nucleotides read TGTGCCAGCAGCAAAAGCGAGTACGAGCAGTACTTC.

This rearrangement joins TRBV28 to TRBJ1-2; a possible D gene is TRBD1 (6 bases). V lost 8 bases and J 6 bases, leaving 16 bases between the germline ends. The CDR3 has 13 amino acids. Germline CDR1 is MDHEN and CDR2 is SYDVKM. The chain's CDR3 is CASSTGGQNGYTF. As DNA, the CDR3 is TGTGCCAGCTCAACCGGGGGGCAGAATGGCTACACCTTC.

The J gene is TRBJ2-7, the V gene TRBV28; no definite D call. There are 13 residues in the CDR3. The germline V gene encodes CDR1 MDHEN and CDR2 SYDVKM. The V gene lost 5 bases and the J gene lost 3 bases, with 11 bases spanning the gap. The CDR3 reads CASSLSRDYEQYF. The CDR3 DNA reads as TGTGCCAGCAGTCTTTCAAGGGACTACGAGCAGTACTTC.

This chain links TRBV28 with TRBJ1-1, with D unresolved. This CDR3 spans 13 amino acids. Per germline, CDR1 MDHEN and CDR2 SYDVKM. V dropped 2 bases and J dropped 7 bases, with 11 bases sitting between them. The CDR3 DNA reads as TGTGCCAGCAGTTTAAGGGCGCGCGATGAAGCTTTCTTT. It translates to CASSLRARDEAFF. The whole variable domain, filled in from reference TRBV28 and TRBJ1-1, reads DVKVTQSSRYLVKRTGEKVFLECVQDMDHENMFWYRQDPGLGLRLIYFSYDVKMKEKGDIPEGYSVSREKKERFSLILESASTNQTSMYLCASSLRARDEAFFGQGTRLTVV.

The chain carries TRBV21-1 and TRBJ2-1. TRBV21-1 is a pseudogene segment. CDR3 length: 10 amino acids. The DNA for the CDR3 is TGTGCCAATGGGACGAGTGTAGGGTTCTTC. It specifies CANGTSVGFF.